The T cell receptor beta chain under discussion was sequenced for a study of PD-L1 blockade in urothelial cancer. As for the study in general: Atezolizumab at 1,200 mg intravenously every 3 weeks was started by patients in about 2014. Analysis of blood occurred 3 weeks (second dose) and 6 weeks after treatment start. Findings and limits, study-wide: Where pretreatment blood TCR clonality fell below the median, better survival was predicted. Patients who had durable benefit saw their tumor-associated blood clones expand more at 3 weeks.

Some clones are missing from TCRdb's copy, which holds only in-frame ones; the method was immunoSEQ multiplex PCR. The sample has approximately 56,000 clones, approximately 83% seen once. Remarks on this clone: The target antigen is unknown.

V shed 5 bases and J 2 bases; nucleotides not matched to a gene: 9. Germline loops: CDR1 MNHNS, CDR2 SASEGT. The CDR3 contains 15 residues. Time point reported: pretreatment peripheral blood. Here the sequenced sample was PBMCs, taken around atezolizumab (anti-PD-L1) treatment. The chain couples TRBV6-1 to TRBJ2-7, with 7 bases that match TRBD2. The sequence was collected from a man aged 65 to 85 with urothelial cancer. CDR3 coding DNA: TGTGCCAGCAGTAGGAGCGGGGACGCAACCTACGAGCAGTACTTC. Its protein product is CASSRSGDATYEQYF.